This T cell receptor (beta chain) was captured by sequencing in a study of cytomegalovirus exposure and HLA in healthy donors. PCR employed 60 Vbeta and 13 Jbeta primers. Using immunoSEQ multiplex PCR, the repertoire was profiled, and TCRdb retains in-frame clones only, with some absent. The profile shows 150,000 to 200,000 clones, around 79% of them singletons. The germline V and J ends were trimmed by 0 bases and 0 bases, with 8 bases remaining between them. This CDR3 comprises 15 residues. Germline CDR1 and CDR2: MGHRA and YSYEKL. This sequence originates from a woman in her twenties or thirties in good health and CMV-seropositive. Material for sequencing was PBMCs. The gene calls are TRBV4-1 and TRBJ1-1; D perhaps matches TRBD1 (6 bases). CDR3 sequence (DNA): TGCGCCAGCAGCCAAGAGAACAGGGTGAACACTGAAGCTTTCTTT. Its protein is CASSQENRVNTEAFF.